The sequence of this T cell receptor (beta chain) was determined in a study of blood T cell repertoires in COVID-19 (dated by TCRdb to between 2020 and 2021). Regarding the study in general: Samples from collaborators originated in the United States, Italy and Spain and spanned both the acute and convalescent phases of COVID-19. HLA class I and class II types, where available, came from metadata supplied by the sample provider rather than from assay-based typing. Nearly every sample came with metadata listing a de-identified subject ID, COVID-19 status, age in years and sex. The repertoires were released in a freely available public database meant as a resource for research on the immune response to SARS-CoV-2. Deeply sampled blood TCRbeta repertoires from subjects exposed to, actively infected with, or recovered from COVID-19 were included in the dataset. The samples were drawn from the first 160 participants of the ongoing ImmuneRACE study and from under 1,500 subjects provided by 6 global collaborators. The material from the prospective study consisted of cDNA or gDNA derived from T cells, B-cell-depleted T cells, or PBMCs.

Each collaborating institution followed its own protocols to collect whole blood in K2EDTA tubes. Collaborator samples were shipped for TCRbeta analysis as frozen whole blood, isolated PBMCs, or DNA extracted from either sample type. From the cysteine up to the phenylalanine, the CDR3 has a length of 14 residues. Just the 42-base CDR3 DNA is kept, in frame starting at base 1. CDR1 and CDR2, per the germline V gene, are SNHLY and FYNNEI. The V and J ends are trimmed by 3 bases and 5 bases, leaving 13 bases between them. The investigation overall reported the following: The quantity of clinical and demographic metadata differed by source and by participant and was supplied without curation.

In regard to this clone: The specificity of this receptor is unknown. No much larger clone is present one base from it, and per-base qualities are unavailable.

The immunoSEQ Assay, a bias-controlled multiplex PCR, was used to amplify TCRbeta CDR3 regions from genomic DNA. The authors processed their data as follows. The number of nucleated cells in each sample was estimated by amplification of reference gene primers within the assay. To quantify the absolute abundance of each unique TCRbeta CDR3 rearrangement, sequence reads were collapsed and filtered. For each sample, productive Simpson clonality was calculated as the square root of Simpson's diversity index over productive rearrangements. Here the immuneACCESS table is served through TCRdb, limited to in-frame sequences with V and J called. Missing clones are a known gap in these copies; in checked studies unresolved V genes cover under half, and the rest lacks a known reason. For V, J and clone size, that table is used; D and trimming come from the DNA. Present in this sample are 150,000 to 200,000 clones, 85% to 90% of which were seen just once. Around 8% of the sample comes from the top ten.

The sample comprised peripheral blood. This clonotype originated in a woman aged 60 to 75 with acute or convalescent COVID-19. Recombination joined TRBV2 with TRBJ2-5; tentative D gene TRBD1, with 5 bases matching. The CDR3 sequence is CASSDWQGRETQYF. The nucleotide sequence is TGTGCCAGCAGTGATTGGCAGGGCCGGGAGACCCAGTACTTC.